One and the same sample provided the 24 T cell receptor beta chains below, sequenced in a study of blood T cell dynamics during melanoma immunotherapy. The data were produced by immunoSEQ multiplex PCR, yet TCRdb's version contains in-frame clones alone and is incomplete. The sample holds about 14,000 clones; more than 80% are singletons and the top ten take 4% to 5.5%. Time point meaning: week 3, after first cycle of checkpoint inhibitor. The material was blood, obtained from a patient treated with checkpoint blockade. The source of these receptors is a human donor with melanoma.

This sequence joins TRBV18 and TRBJ2-3; unclear D gene. CDR3 length equals 12 residues. In germline, CDR1 is KGHSH, CDR2 LQKENI. V was cut by 2 bases and J by 7 bases, with 7 bases left in between. DNA of the CDR3: TGTGCCAGCTCACCAGAACAGAATACGCAGTATTTT. This codes for CASSPEQNTQYF.

The gene calls are TRBV7-2 and TRBJ1-6; D perhaps matches TRBD1 (5 bases). Germline V gene sequence: CDR1 SGHTA, CDR2 FQGNSA. V gave up 4 bases and J gave up 6 bases, with 13 bases separating them. This CDR3 comprises 15 residues. The CDR3 loop is CASSSLRAVNSPLHF. CDR3 nucleotides: TGTGCCAGCAGCTCCCTCAGGGCGGTTAATTCACCCCTCCACTTT.

The J gene is TRBJ1-1, the V gene TRBV19; the D gene is possibly TRBD1 (5 bases). The CDR3 contains 17 residues. Germline V CDR1 and CDR2: LNHDA, SQIVND (reference sequence). The ends were cut back, 4 bases at V and 2 bases at J, with 20 bases in the middle. This CDR3 is CASSTPIPPRVNTEAFF. CDR3 sequence (DNA): TGTGCCAGTAGTACCCCCATCCCCCCCAGGGTAAACACTGAAGCTTTCTTT.

V and J are TRBV10-3 and TRBJ2-1; 13 nucleotides agree with TRBD2. CDR1 and CDR2 from the germline V gene are ENHRY and SYGVKD. Trimming took 6 bases from V and 6 from J; bases not matched to a gene: 14. The CDR3 loop spans 18 amino acids. The CDR3 here is CAISDRRRTSGSVNEQFF. The CDR3 DNA reads as TGTGCCATCAGCGATAGAAGACGGACTAGCGGGAGCGTCAATGAGCAGTTCTTC.

CDR3 protein: CASRKTTRGDETQYF. The CDR3 nucleotides read TGTGCCAGCAGAAAAACGACTAGAGGAGATGAGACCCAGTACTTC. The chain recombines TRBV7-8 with TRBJ2-5, with a tentative D call TRBD2 (6 bases). Trimming cost V 6 bases and J 5 bases, with 19 bases left between them. The CDR3 extends over 15 amino acids. The germline V gene encodes CDR1 SGHVS and CDR2 FQNEAQ.

This clone was seen only a few times. V and J are TRBV12-2 and TRBJ1-1; the table names TRBD1, a call not compared with the DNA. TRBV12-2 is marked as a pseudogene. The CDR3 contains 14 residues. CDR3 DNA sequence: TGTGCAAGTCGCGATGGGACATTGCCGGAAGGGGCTTTCTTT. Protein: CASRDGTLPEGAFF.

This chain joins TRBV5-4 and TRBJ1-6; D is unclear. CDR3 size: 17 residues. V was pared by 4 bases and J by 0 bases, with 14 bases between. Germline lookup yields CDR1 SGHNT and CDR2 YYREEE (reference sequence). This CDR3 reads CASSQGTVSSYNSPLHF. CDR3 in DNA: TGTGCCAGCAGCCAAGGAACGGTGAGCTCCTATAATTCACCCCTCCACTTT.

The chain combines TRBV6-1 with TRBJ2-4, with TRBD2 matching over 10 bases. Germline CDR1 MNHNS, CDR2 SASEGT. V lost 3 bases, J lost 6 bases, and 11 bases stayed unmatched. This CDR3 spans 17 amino acids. Here the CDR3 DNA reads TGTGCCAGCAGTGAGGCACACACTAGCGGGACTGTAAACATTCAGTACTTC. It codes for CASSEAHTSGTVNIQYF.

The chain has TRBV7-8 and TRBJ1-3, with 7 bases lining up with TRBD1. Germline V gene sequence: CDR1 SGHVS, CDR2 FQNEAQ. The CDR3 contains 16 residues. Trimming removed 1 base from V and 4 bases from J; junction bases left unmatched: 7. The CDR3 loop is CASSLEAQGLGNTIYF. The CDR3 DNA sequence: TGTGCCAGCAGCTTAGAGGCACAGGGGCTCGGAAACACCATATATTTT.

V is TRBV28 and J is TRBJ2-1, with 8 bases fitting TRBD2. V was clipped by 7 bases and J by 8 bases; unmatched bases: 4. CDR1 and CDR2 from the germline V gene are MDHEN and SYDVKM. This CDR3 contains 12 residues. The CDR3 reads CASTPGGHEQFF. The CDR3 DNA reads as TGTGCCAGCACTCCGGGGGGGCATGAGCAGTTCTTC.

This chain connects TRBV7-2 to TRBJ2-3, with D possibly being TRBD2 (5 bases). The CDR3 sequence is 15 residues long. Trimming took 6 bases from V and 1 from J, leaving 14 bases between them. CDR1 and CDR2 from the germline V gene are SGHTA and FQGNSA. Here the CDR3 DNA reads TGTGCCAGCAGAGTAAGCTTTAGCGGCACAGATACGCAGTATTTT. This translates into CASRVSFSGTDTQYF. The whole variable domain, remainder taken from reference TRBV7-2 and TRBJ2-3, is GAGVSQSPSNKVTEKGKDVELRCDPISGHTALYWYRQSLGQGLEFLIYFQGNSAPDKSGLPSDRFSAERTGGSVSTLTIQRTQQEDSAVYLCASRVSFSGTDTQYFGPGTRLTVL.

This clone was found a few times. The chain has TRBV4-2 and TRBJ2-7, with D perhaps matching TRBD2 (5 bases). The CDR3 has 13 amino acids. Germline CDR1 LGHNA, CDR2 YNFKEQ. Trimming stripped 5 bases from V and 7 bases from J, with 15 bases between. The CDR3 region is CASSEGEVREQYF. In nucleotides, the CDR3 is TGTGCCAGCAGCGAGGGAGAGGTGAGGGAGCAGTACTTC.

The chain is built from TRBV4-3 and TRBJ2-2; D may correspond to TRBD1 or TRBD2 (5 bases each). Germline CDR1 reads LGHNA; CDR2 reads YSLEER. The ends were cut back, 0 bases at V and 0 bases at J, with 11 bases in the middle. This CDR3 is built from 17 residues. In nucleotides, the CDR3 is TGCGCCAGCAGCCAAGATAGGGACGGAGCGAACACCGGGGAGCTGTTTTTT. It translates to CASSQDRDGANTGELFF.

The chain is built from TRBV5-4 and TRBJ2-1; D remains unclear. V was cut by 1 base and J by 0 bases, with 14 bases left in between. CDR3 length: 17 amino acids. CDR1 and CDR2 from the germline V gene are SGHNT and YYREEE (reference sequence). The CDR3 is CASSLRIRTLSYNEQFF. Written as DNA, the CDR3 is TGTGCCAGCAGCTTGAGGATACGGACCCTCTCCTACAATGAGCAGTTCTTC.

Details on this clone: This same CDR3 is encoded by further DNA sequences in the sample. The chain uses TRBV9 and TRBJ1-4, with unresolved D. Germline loops: CDR1 SGDLS, CDR2 YYNGEE. Deletions cut 0 bases from V and 0 bases from J, with 3 bases between. The CDR3 runs to 14 residues. The CDR3 loop is CASSVDATNEKLFF. In DNA form, the CDR3 reads TGTGCCAGCAGCGTAGATGCAACTAATGAAAAACTGTTTTTT.

V usage is TRBV5-4 and J usage is TRBJ2-1, with TRBD2 matching 12 bases. This CDR3 is 15 amino acids long. Looked up from germline, CDR1 is SGHNT and CDR2 is YYREEE (reference sequence). V lost 2 bases and J lost 4; bases outside the gene matches: 1. Here the CDR3 reads CASSFGLAGYNEQFF. The CDR3 bases are TGTGCCAGCAGCTTTGGACTAGCGGGATACAATGAGCAGTTCTTC.

This chain links TRBV7-9 with TRBJ2-1, with TRBD1 matching over 8 bases. After removal of 3 bases from V and 8 bases from J, the junction contained 6 bases not matched to a gene. Germline V CDR1 and CDR2: SEHNR, FQNEAQ (reference sequence). This CDR3 contains 14 residues. The CDR3 region is CASSLGPGGDEQFF. The CDR3 DNA reads TGTGCCAGCAGCTTGGGTCCAGGGGGCGATGAGCAGTTCTTC.

This clone was seen more than once but under ten times. The genes are TRBV6-5 and TRBJ1-1; D unresolved. The V end lost 6 bases, the J end lost 4 bases, and 6 bases lay between the germline ends. This CDR3 is 11 amino acids long. Germline V CDR1 and CDR2: MNHEY, SVGAGI. DNA of the CDR3: TGTGCCAGCAGCTACGGCACTGAAGCTTTCTTT. Residues: CASSYGTEAFF.

The CDR3 loop is CASREGSYSYSNQPQHF. CDR3 nucleotide sequence: TGTGCCAGCAGGGAGGGGTCTTATAGTTATAGCAATCAGCCCCAGCATTTT. The rearrangement joins TRBV6-4 to TRBJ1-5; a possible D gene is TRBD1 (5 bases). Germline V CDR1 and CDR2: MRHNA, SNTAGT. There are 17 residues in the CDR3. V lost 6 bases and J 0 bases, leaving 18 bases between the germline ends.

V usage is TRBV4-3 and J usage is TRBJ2-1; 11 bases are shared with TRBD1. J lost 10 bases, V lost 0 bases, and 5 bases had no gene match. Germline V gene data show CDR1 as LGHNA and CDR2 as YSLEER. CDR3 size: 15 residues. The CDR3 spells CASSQDRTGGFEQFF. The CDR3 DNA reads as TGCGCCAGCAGCCAAGACCGGACAGGGGGCTTCGAGCAGTTCTTC.

V is TRBV28 and J is TRBJ2-7; D is uncertain. In germline, CDR1 is MDHEN, CDR2 SYDVKM. V lost 4 bases, J lost 4 bases, and 11 bases lay in between. The CDR3 consists of 13 residues. For the CDR3, the DNA is TGTGCCAGCAGTTCCCCCTTGAGTTACGAGCAGTACTTC. It is translated as CASSSPLSYEQYF.

The chain links TRBV30 to TRBJ1-1; no clear D gene. The length of the CDR3 is 11 residues. Between the trimmed V and J ends, which lost 0 bases and 11 bases, there was a span of 10 bases. Germline V CDR1 and CDR2: GTSNPN, SVGIG (reference sequence). The CDR3: CAWSVGATAFF. CDR3 coding DNA: TGTGCCTGGAGTGTAGGAGCGACCGCTTTCTTT.

The J gene is TRBJ1-6, the V gene TRBV19; TRBD1 might be the D (6 bases). Germline V gives CDR1 LNHDA, CDR2 SQIVND (reference sequence). The length of the CDR3 is 15 residues. Trimming shortened V by 3 bases and J by 6 bases, and 12 bases separated the two germline ends. Here the CDR3 DNA reads TGTGCCAGTAGTATCGGGACAAGGGTTAATTCACCCCTCCACTTT. Translation gives CASSIGTRVNSPLHF.

The J gene is TRBJ2-7, the V gene TRBV12-5; D is unclear. The CDR3 is made up of 10 amino acids. Trimming left V 6 bases short and J 4 bases short, with 4 bases between. The germline V gene has CDR1 LGHNT and CDR2 FRNRAP. The CDR3 sequence is CASGGYEQYF. Here the CDR3 DNA reads TGTGCTAGTGGGGGTTACGAGCAGTACTTC.